This TCR beta chain was retrieved from a study of CDR3 diversity in severe acne. The germline V gene has CDR1 MGHDK and CDR2 SYGVNS. The ends were cut back, 5 bases at V and 5 bases at J, with 12 bases in the middle. The CDR3 totals 13 residues. From the PCR reads, TCRdb called clonotypes with MiXCR, one entry per CDR3 protein. In the table there are approximately 80,000 distinct CDR3 sequences, 51% of which are singletons. The receptor's source is a male donor in good health, without acne. Sequencing was performed on blood. The chain recombines TRBV25-1 with TRBJ1-2; D is unclear. CDR3 nucleotide sequence: TGTGCCAGCAGTTTGGGGTCGAGTTATGGCTACACCTTC. Translated: CASSLGSSYGYTF.